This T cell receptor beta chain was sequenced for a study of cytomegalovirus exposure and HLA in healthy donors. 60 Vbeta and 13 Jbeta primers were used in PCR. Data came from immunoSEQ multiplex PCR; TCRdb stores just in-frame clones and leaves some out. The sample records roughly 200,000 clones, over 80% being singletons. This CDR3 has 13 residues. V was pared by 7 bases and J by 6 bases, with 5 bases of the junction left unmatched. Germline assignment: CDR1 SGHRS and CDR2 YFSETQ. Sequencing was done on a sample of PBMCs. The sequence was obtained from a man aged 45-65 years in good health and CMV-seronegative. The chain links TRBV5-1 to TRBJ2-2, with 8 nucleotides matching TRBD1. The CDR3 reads CASEMTGAGELFF. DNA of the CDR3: TGCGCCAGCGAAATGACAGGGGCCGGGGAGCTGTTTTTT. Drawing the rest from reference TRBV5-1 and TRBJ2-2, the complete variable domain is KAGVTQTPRYLIKTRGQQVTLSCSPISGHRSVSWYQQTPGQGLQFLFEYFSETQRNKGNFPGRFSGRQFSNSRSEMNVSTLELGDSALYLCASEMTGAGELFFGEGSRLTVL.